This T cell receptor beta chain appears in the sequencing data of a study of PD-1 blockade in classical Hodgkin lymphoma. Study outcomes and limitations: Newly diagnosed patients were reported to exhibit reduced baseline TCR diversity relative to healthy donors. CD4+ TCR diversity climbed significantly by C4D1, unlike CD8+ TCR diversity. Nothing has yet pinned down what causes the repertoire differences, possibly disease activity or prior therapy. Patients starting nivolumab under 1 year after ASCT were excluded.

The CDR3 contains 14 residues. V lost 4 bases and J 0 bases, leaving 13 bases between the germline ends. Germline V gene data show CDR1 as SQVTM and CDR2 as ANQGSEA. This clone came up a few times. Its target is unknown. Assay: immunoSEQ multiplex PCR; the TCRdb copy retains only in-frame clones and omits some. The sample comprises 49,000 or so clones, roughly 80% of which are singletons, and roughly 22% rests with the top ten. Each and every patient relapsed after autologous stem cell transplantation, and patients got differing brentuximab vedotin exposure. The chain has TRBV29-1 and TRBJ2-7; TRBD1 is a possible D gene (5 bases). The clonotype was recovered from a human donor with classical Hodgkin lymphoma. The source material was peripheral blood mononuclear cells (PBMCs), sampled before the second cycle of nivolumab. The CDR3 is CSVVTDTHSYEQYF. CDR3 bases: TGCAGCGTTGTGACGGACACACACTCCTACGAGCAGTACTTC.